Each of the 24 T cell receptor beta chains below was sequenced from the same sample in a study of a mutant IDH1 vaccine in newly diagnosed glioma. Antigens of these TCRs are unknown. Time point reported: week 11, during vaccination. Topical imiquimod was applied with each vaccine dose, which held 300 ug of mutant IDH1 20-mer peptide. Assay used: immunoSEQ multiplex PCR; TCRdb lists only in-frame clones, some missing. The profile shows more than 50,000 clones, 80% of them singletons. The material was PBMCs, obtained from a glioma patient whose treatment included an IDH1 peptide vaccine. The receptors derive from a man aged 45-65 years with glioma.

The chain carries TRBV5-4 and TRBJ2-7, with TRBD1 matching 8 bases. This CDR3 has 14 residues. Germline CDR1 SGHNT, CDR2 YYREEE (reference sequence). V trimming: 0 bases; J trimming: 6 bases; junction bases outside the gene matches: 5. The DNA of the CDR3 is TGTGCCAGCAGCTTGGACCAGGGGGCAGGCGAGCAGTACTTC. Translating it yields CASSLDQGAGEQYF.

The V gene is TRBV6-6, the J gene TRBJ2-2; D unclear. The CDR3 runs to 11 residues. Germline loops: CDR1 MNHNY, CDR2 SVGAGI (reference sequence). Trimming removed 4 bases at V and 6 bases at J, with 3 bases between. In DNA, the CDR3 is TGTGCCAGCAGTTTCCCCGGGGAGCTGTTTTTT. Translation gives CASSFPGELFF.

The rearrangement joins TRBV7-2 to TRBJ2-3, with 10 bases that match TRBD2. This CDR3 comprises 15 residues. CDR1 is SGHTA and CDR2 is FQGNSA in the germline V gene. The V gene end was trimmed by 5 bases and the J gene end by 2 bases; junction bases not matched to a gene: 4. The CDR3 protein is CASSLSGGDTDTQYF. Written as DNA, the CDR3 is TGTGCCAGCAGCCTCAGCGGGGGGGACACAGATACGCAGTATTTT. Looking up the rest from reference TRBV7-2 and TRBJ2-3 gives the full variable domain: GAGVSQSPSNKVTEKGKDVELRCDPISGHTALYWYRQSLGQGLEFLIYFQGNSAPDKSGLPSDRFSAERTGGSVSTLTIQRTQQEDSAVYLCASSLSGGDTDTQYFGPGTRLTVL.

This clone was recorded a few times. The V and J genes are TRBV19 and TRBJ1-1; D is unresolved. The CDR3 covers 14 residues. Trimming removed 3 bases from V and 0 bases from J, with 8 bases in between. CDR1 and CDR2 (germline): LNHDA, SQIVND (reference sequence). In nucleotides, the CDR3 is TGTGCCAGTAGTATGAAGAGAATGAACACTGAAGCTTTCTTT. This encodes CASSMKRMNTEAFF.

The V call is TRBV6-5, the J call TRBJ2-2; TRBD2 aligns across 8 bases. J lost 4 bases, V lost 0 bases, and 4 bases had no gene match. Germline loops: CDR1 MNHEY, CDR2 SVGAGI. This CDR3 region has 16 residues. CDR3 residues: CASSYSSSGVTGELFF. The CDR3 DNA is TGTGCCAGCAGTTACTCGAGTAGCGGGGTCACCGGGGAGCTGTTTTTT.

V gene TRBV11-2 combines with J gene TRBJ2-1; D gene uncertain. Deletions cut 0 bases from V and 3 bases from J, with 12 bases between. Per germline, CDR1 SGHAT and CDR2 FQNNGV. The CDR3 length is 16 residues. The CDR3 bases are TGTGCCAGCAGCTTAGACCGGTCCCCTTACTACAATGAGCAGTTCTTC. Protein sequence: CASSLDRSPYYNEQFF.

This sequence joins TRBV30 and TRBJ1-5; D not resolved. The V end lost 1 base, the J end lost 3 bases, and 13 bases lay between the germline ends. The CDR3 loop spans 15 amino acids. Germline V gives CDR1 GTSNPN, CDR2 SVGIG (reference sequence). This CDR3 reads CAWSEVATYNQPQHF. In DNA form, the CDR3 reads TGTGCCTGGAGTGAAGTAGCGACGTACAATCAGCCCCAGCATTTT.

This clone was detected only a few times. V and J are TRBV5-6 and TRBJ1-2, with 9 bases matching TRBD1. CDR3 length equals 16 residues. Germline lookup yields CDR1 SGHDT and CDR2 YYEEEE. V trimming: 2 bases; J trimming: 2 bases; junction bases outside the gene matches: 7. CDR3 loop: CASSFGQGRRNYGYTF. DNA for the CDR3: TGTGCCAGCAGCTTCGGACAGGGGAGAAGGAACTATGGCTACACCTTC.

This clone is labeled as medium-sized. The chain has TRBV16 and TRBJ1-4; no reliable D call. Trimming removed 0 bases from V and 4 bases from J, with 12 bases in between. The germline gives CDR1 KGHSY, CDR2 FQNENV. The length of the CDR3 is 16 residues. CDR3 in amino acids: CASSQSRWRINEKLFF. CDR3 DNA: TGTGCCAGCAGCCAATCTCGGTGGCGGATTAATGAAAAACTGTTTTTT. Complete variable domain (other parts from reference TRBV16 and TRBJ1-4): GEEVAQTPKHLVRGEGQKAKLYCAPIKGHSYVFWYQQVLKNEFKFLISFQNENVFDETGMPKERFSAKCLPNSPCSLEIQATKLEDSAVYFCASSQSRWRINEKLFFGSGTQLSVL.

The chain combines TRBV19 with TRBJ2-3, with a possible D match to TRBD2 (6 bases). V was pared by 3 bases and J by 0 bases, with 10 bases between. Germline lookup yields CDR1 LNHDA and CDR2 SQIVND (reference sequence). The CDR3 extends over 15 amino acids. The CDR3 is CASSIRSGSTDTQYF. CDR3 coding DNA: TGTGCCAGTAGTATTCGGAGCGGGAGCACAGATACGCAGTATTTT.

The chain has TRBV19 and TRBJ2-3; tentative D call: TRBD2 (6 bases). The CDR3 contains 16 residues. The germline V gene has CDR1 LNHDA and CDR2 SQIVND (reference sequence). V was trimmed by 1 base and J by 6 bases, leaving 17 bases between them. As DNA, the CDR3 is TGTGCCAGTAGTATAGTAGCAGGGAGGCCCCCTGATACGCAGTATTTT. It encodes CASSIVAGRPPDTQYF.

The V gene is TRBV5-1, the J gene TRBJ2-7; 12 nucleotides match TRBD2. This CDR3 is 16 amino acids long. V dropped 0 bases and J dropped 0; count of bases not matched to a gene: 1. Germline V lookup: CDR1 SGHRS, CDR2 YFSETQ. The CDR3 sequence is CASSLVTSGSSYEQYF. The CDR3 nucleotides are TGCGCCAGCAGCTTGGTGACTAGCGGGAGCTCCTACGAGCAGTACTTC. Looking up the rest from reference TRBV5-1 and TRBJ2-7 gives the full variable domain: KAGVTQTPRYLIKTRGQQVTLSCSPISGHRSVSWYQQTPGQGLQFLFEYFSETQRNKGNFPGRFSGRQFSNSRSEMNVSTLELGDSALYLCASSLVTSGSSYEQYFGPGTRLTVT.

This clone was found once. This chain links TRBV18 with TRBJ2-1; TRBD2 agrees at 10 bases. From germline, CDR1 is KGHSH and CDR2 LQKENI. The CDR3 consists of 12 residues. V lost 3 bases to trimming and J lost 14 bases; unmatched junction nucleotides: 4. The CDR3 region is CASSPTSGDKFF. CDR3 coding DNA: TGTGCCAGCTCACCCACTAGCGGGGACAAGTTCTTC.

The chain recombines TRBV5-6 with TRBJ2-1, with 7 bases aligning to TRBD1. V lost 0 bases to trimming and J lost 7 bases; unmatched junction nucleotides: 13. CDR1 is SGHDT and CDR2 is YYEEEE in the germline V gene. The length of the CDR3 is 17 residues. Here the CDR3 DNA reads TGTGCCAGCAGCTTGGGGGGGACAGTCTCGTTTACGAATGAGCAGTTCTTC. It is translated as CASSLGGTVSFTNEQFF.

The rearrangement uses TRBV5-4 and TRBJ1-2, with 10 positions matching TRBD1. Germline CDR1 is SGHNT and CDR2 is YYREEE (reference sequence). The CDR3 has 15 residues. V shed 2 bases and J 4 bases; nucleotides not matched to a gene: 5. The DNA for the CDR3 is TGTGCCAGCAGCTTTCCTAGACAGGGGGCCTATGGCTACACCTTC. Translation gives CASSFPRQGAYGYTF.

The J gene is TRBJ1-3, the V gene TRBV18; 9 bases are shared with TRBD1. This CDR3 comprises 13 residues. The J segment lost 7 bases and the V segment lost 5 bases, leaving 3 bases of the junction unmatched. Germline assignment: CDR1 KGHSH and CDR2 LQKENI. The chain's CDR3 is CASSEGQGNTIYF. CDR3 DNA: TGTGCCAGCTCAGAAGGACAGGGGAACACCATATATTTT.

The chain uses TRBV7-8 and TRBJ2-5, with 7 bases aligning to TRBD2. The CDR3 sequence is 16 residues long. V was clipped by 7 bases and J by 2 bases; unmatched bases: 13. Germline V CDR1 and CDR2: SGHVS, FQNEAQ. CDR3 region: CASTLYGLDQQETQYF. CDR3 sequence (DNA): TGTGCCAGCACCCTCTACGGACTAGATCAACAAGAGACCCAGTACTTC.

The chain links TRBV15 to TRBJ1-3; D unclear. Trimming removed 6 bases at V and 0 bases at J, with 12 bases between. Per the germline V gene, CDR1 is LNHNV and CDR2 is YYDKDF (reference sequence). The CDR3 has 15 residues. CDR3 region: CATRRRRDSGNTIYF. The CDR3 DNA is TGTGCCACCAGAAGGCGACGGGACTCTGGAAACACCATATATTTT.

This chain joins TRBV7-2 and TRBJ2-4; either TRBD1 or TRBD2 may supply D (6 bases each). CDR1 and CDR2 (germline): SGHTA, FQGNSA. V lost 5 bases and J lost 4, with 9 bases in between. CDR3 length equals 13 residues. CDR3 protein: CASSGGLKNIQYF. The DNA for the CDR3 is TGTGCCAGCAGCGGGGGGCTTAAAAACATTCAGTACTTC.

In this sample, this clone turned up once. V and J are TRBV5-4 and TRBJ2-5; D is perhaps TRBD2 (5 bases). CDR3 length: 13 residues. CDR1 is SGHNT, CDR2 YYREEE, per germline (reference sequence). The germline V and J ends were trimmed by 0 bases and 7 bases, with 10 bases remaining between them. CDR3 sequence: CASSLAGEGTQYF. DNA of the CDR3: TGTGCCAGCAGCTTGGCCGGGGAAGGGACCCAGTACTTC.

The V call is TRBV27, the J call TRBJ2-3; D ambiguous. CDR1 and CDR2 from the germline V gene are MNHEY and SMNVEV (reference sequence). The CDR3 is 15 residues long. Trimming removed 7 bases from V and 5 bases from J, with 19 bases in between. CDR3 nucleotide sequence: TGTGCCAGCACCCGTTACTCTATGGTTCAAGATACGCAGTATTTT. It is translated as CASTRYSMVQDTQYF.

V usage is TRBV6-5 and J usage is TRBJ1-2, with D maybe TRBD1 (6 bases). Trimming left V 6 bases short and J 3 bases short, with 14 bases between. The CDR3 covers 14 residues. Germline loops: CDR1 MNHEY, CDR2 SVGAGI. The CDR3 protein is CASSQQGGDYGYTF. The CDR3 nucleotides read TGTGCCAGCAGCCAACAGGGAGGTGACTATGGCTACACCTTC.

Only one count was recorded for this clone. This sequence joins TRBV10-3 and TRBJ2-3, with 9 bases identical to TRBD2. This CDR3 comprises 14 residues. V lost 11 bases and J lost 4; bases outside the gene matches: 10. Looked up from germline, CDR1 is ENHRY and CDR2 is SYGVKD. CDR3 sequence (DNA): TGTGCCTCCCAGGGGGGCGGGAGGGCAGATACGCAGTATTTT. It codes for CASQGGGRADTQYF.

The chain carries TRBV2 and TRBJ2-3; D may match TRBD1 or TRBD2 (5 bases each). CDR1 is SNHLY, CDR2 FYNNEI, per germline. V gave up 11 bases and J gave up 2 bases, with 14 bases separating them. This CDR3 has 13 amino acids. CDR3 DNA: TGTGCCGGTATGGGACCCCTCACAGATACGCAGTATTTT. Its translation: CAGMGPLTDTQYF. Drawing the rest from reference TRBV2 and TRBJ2-3, the complete variable domain is EPEVTQTPSHQVTQMGQEVILRCVPISNHLYFYWYRQILGQKVEFLVSFYNNEISEKSEIFDDQFSVERPDGSNFTLKIRSTKLEDSAMYFCAGMGPLTDTQYFGPGTRLTVL.